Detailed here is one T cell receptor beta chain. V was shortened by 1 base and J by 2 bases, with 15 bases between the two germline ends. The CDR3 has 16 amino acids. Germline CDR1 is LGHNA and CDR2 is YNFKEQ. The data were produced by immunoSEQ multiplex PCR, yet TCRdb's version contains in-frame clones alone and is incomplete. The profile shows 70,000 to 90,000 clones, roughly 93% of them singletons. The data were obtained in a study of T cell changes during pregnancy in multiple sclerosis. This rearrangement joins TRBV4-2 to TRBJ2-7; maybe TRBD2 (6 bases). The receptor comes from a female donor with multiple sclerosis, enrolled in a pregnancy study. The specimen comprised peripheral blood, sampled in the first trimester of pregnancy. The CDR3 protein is CASSQATLGGPYEQYF. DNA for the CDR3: TGTGCCAGCAGCCAAGCGACTCTCGGGGGTCCCTACGAGCAGTACTTC.